The 21 T cell receptor beta chains below come from one sample, sequenced in a study of beta chain features in type 1 diabetes. The study's findings and limits: For Type 1 diabetes patients, all four CD4+ subsets carried TCRB CDR3s that were moderately but significantly shorter.

These receptors lack a known antigen. Reverse transcription of all isolated RNA meant that expressed TCRB transcripts were sequenced. Profiled with immunoSEQ multiplex PCR; TCRdb holds only in-frame clones, not every one. The sample contains about 340,000 clones, roughly 14% of which appear only once. The sample comprised naive CD4+ T cells from blood. The receptor set was obtained from a young woman with type 1 diabetes.

With regard to this clone: The sample holds other DNA sequences that translate to the same CDR3. The rearrangement links TRBV19 to TRBJ1-5; unclear D gene. Trimming removed 5 bases from V and 7 bases from J, with 6 bases in between. CDR1 is LNHDA and CDR2 is SQIVND in the germline V gene (reference sequence). The CDR3 is 11 residues long. Here the CDR3 reads CASSEGQPQHF. In DNA, the CDR3 is TGTGCCAGTAGTGAGGGACAGCCCCAGCATTTT.

Of note for this clone: Its ends do not fully match the called genes, so a read error is possible. The genes are TRBV7-2 and TRBJ2-5; D possibly corresponds to TRBD2 (5 bases). The CDR3 has 9 residues. Germline loops: CDR1 SGHTA, CDR2 FQGNSA. CDR3 sequence: CASSLAANF. The CDR3 region has the DNA TGTGCCAGCAGCCTAGCAGCCAACTTC.

The chain is built from TRBV2 and TRBJ1-1; no reliable D call. The CDR3 loop spans 13 amino acids. Germline V gene data show CDR1 as SNHLY and CDR2 as FYNNEI. The germline V and J ends were trimmed by 9 bases and 0 bases, with 11 bases remaining between them. For the CDR3, the DNA is TGTGCCAGTTCCGACACGATGAACACTGAAGCTTTCTTT. Its protein product is CASSDTMNTEAFF.

This clone was detected a few times. The chain combines TRBV4-2 with TRBJ2-3; D gene unclear. V lost 1 base and J 6 bases, leaving 8 bases between the germline ends. The length of the CDR3 is 13 residues. Germline V CDR1 and CDR2: LGHNA, YNFKEQ. In nucleotides, the CDR3 is TGTGCCAGCAGCCAAGGGGCATGGGATACGCAGTATTTT. It encodes CASSQGAWDTQYF.

This clone was found a few times. The chain recombines TRBV4-3 with TRBJ1-1; 8 bases are shared with TRBD1. This CDR3 has 13 residues. Germline values: CDR1 LGHNA, CDR2 YSLEER. The V and J ends lost 0 bases and 11 bases, in that order; junction bases with no gene match: 5. The CDR3 sequence is CASSQDRGRVAFF. The CDR3 region has the DNA TGCGCCAGCAGCCAAGACAGGGGGCGAGTGGCTTTCTTT.

In its sample, this clone was seen many times. The V call is TRBV29-1, the J call TRBJ2-1; no clear D gene. Between the trimmed V and J ends, which lost 8 bases and 9 bases, there was a span of 11 bases. CDR1 and CDR2 (germline): SQVTM, ANQGSEA. This CDR3 spans 10 amino acids. The CDR3 bases are TGCAGCCCAGGCCCTCCTGAGCAGTTCTTC. This sequence encodes CSPGPPEQFF.

In this sample, this clone turned up a few times. The genes are TRBV28 and TRBJ2-3; the D gene is possibly TRBD2 (6 bases). This CDR3 spans 16 amino acids. Trimming pared 4 bases from V and 0 bases from J, leaving 14 bases between. CDR1 and CDR2 (germline): MDHEN, SYDVKM. In DNA form, the CDR3 reads TGTGCCAGCAGTTCCCCTGGGGACTCTAGCACAGATACGCAGTATTTT. Residues: CASSSPGDSSTDTQYF.

This clone was found a few times. The chain uses TRBV7-9 and TRBJ2-1, with D maybe TRBD2 (6 bases). There are 13 residues in the CDR3. Germline CDR1 is SEHNR and CDR2 is FQNEAQ (reference sequence). Between the trimmed V and J ends, which lost 5 bases and 6 bases, there was a span of 11 bases. The CDR3 region has the DNA TGTGCCAGCAGCCTTGGGACTTTCAATGAGCAGTTCTTC. Translated, it gives CASSLGTFNEQFF.

There are a few counts of this clone. The CDR3 region is CASSLVSGSGHEQFF. The DNA of the CDR3 is TGTGCCAGCAGCTTGGTCAGCGGGAGTGGTCATGAGCAGTTCTTC. The chain joins TRBV5-6 to TRBJ2-1; 8 positions match TRBD2. The CDR3 totals 15 residues. With 0 bases clipped from V and 8 bases from J, the junction kept 7 bases outside the gene matches. Per the germline V gene, CDR1 is SGHDT and CDR2 is YYEEEE.

The V call is TRBV6-5, the J call TRBJ2-5, with TRBD2 identical over 12 bases. Germline lookup yields CDR1 MNHEY and CDR2 SVGAGI. The CDR3 covers 14 residues. With 4 bases clipped from V and 4 bases from J, the junction kept 1 base outside the gene matches. CDR3 bases: TGTGCCAGCAGTTTGGGACTAGCGGGAGAGACCCAGTACTTC. It encodes CASSLGLAGETQYF.

Only a few counts were recorded for this clone. V gene TRBV5-4 combines with J gene TRBJ2-7; D gene uncertain. In germline, CDR1 is SGHNT, CDR2 YYREEE (reference sequence). Trimming left V 3 bases short and J 5 bases short, with 21 bases between. The length of the CDR3 is 16 residues. Here the CDR3 DNA reads TGTGCCAGCAGCTCCGGGTCCCTCCTTGGTCTTGACGAGCAGTACTTC. Translation gives CASSSGSLLGLDEQYF. The whole variable domain, remainder taken from reference TRBV5-4 and TRBJ2-7, is ETGVTQSPTHLIKTRGQQVTLRCSSQSGHNTVSWYQQALGQGPQFIFQYYREEENGRGNFPPRFSGLQFPNYSSELNVNALELDDSALYLCASSSGSLLGLDEQYFGPGTRLTVT.

This clone was seen only a few times. This rearrangement joins TRBV6-6 to TRBJ1-5; 9 nucleotides match TRBD1. The CDR3 extends over 16 amino acids. V trimming: 4 bases; J trimming: 4 bases; junction bases outside the gene matches: 8. Germline CDR1 reads MNHNY; CDR2 reads SVGAGI (reference sequence). This chain's CDR3 is CASSSTGGRGNQPQHF. CDR3 sequence (DNA): TGTGCCAGCAGTTCAACAGGGGGCCGGGGGAATCAGCCCCAGCATTTT.

CDR3 in DNA: TGTGCCAGCATCACCGGACAGGGTGGAGGCTACACCTTC. This codes for CASITGQGGGYTF. The rearrangement joins TRBV28 to TRBJ1-2, with 8 bases identical to TRBD1. Trimming cost V 7 bases and J 8 bases; bases outside gene matches: 9. The CDR3 runs to 13 residues. CDR1 is MDHEN and CDR2 is SYDVKM in the germline V gene.

There are a few counts of this clone. CDR3 nucleotides: TGTGCCAGCAGTGAAACAGGGAGAATCCAGACCCAGTACTTC. Translating it yields CASSETGRIQTQYF. The chain carries TRBV2 and TRBJ2-5, with TRBD1 as a possible D gene (6 bases). This CDR3 comprises 14 residues. The V end lost 2 bases, the J end lost 6 bases, and 13 bases lay between the germline ends. The germline V gene encodes CDR1 SNHLY and CDR2 FYNNEI. Full variable domain (outside the CDR3, taken from reference TRBV2 and TRBJ2-5): EPEVTQTPSHQVTQMGQEVILRCVPISNHLYFYWYRQILGQKVEFLVSFYNNEISEKSEIFDDQFSVERPDGSNFTLKIRSTKLEDSAMYFCASSETGRIQTQYFGPGTRLLVL.

The V and J genes are TRBV12-5 and TRBJ1-1; D ambiguous. V shed 1 base and J shed 6 bases, with 9 bases lying between them. Looked up from germline, CDR1 is LGHNT and CDR2 is FRNRAP. The CDR3 sequence is 13 residues long. CDR3 nucleotide sequence: TGTGCTAGTGGTTTGGCAGACGGAGCTGAAGCTTTCTTT. Protein sequence: CASGLADGAEAFF. Combining the CDR3 with reference TRBV12-5 and TRBJ1-1 gives the whole variable domain DARVTQTPRHKVTEMGQEVTMRCQPILGHNTVFWYRQTMMQGLELLAYFRNRAPLDDSGMPKDRFSAEMPDATLATLKIQPSEPRDSAVYFCASGLADGAEAFFGQGTRLTVV.

Here the CDR3 reads CSASRTGELFF. CDR3 nucleotides: TGCAGTGCTAGTCGGACCGGGGAGCTGTTTTTT. This chain connects TRBV20-1 to TRBJ2-2; D remains ambiguous. The CDR3 totals 11 residues. V dropped 3 bases and J dropped 5 bases, with 4 bases sitting between them. Germline V gene data show CDR1 as DFQATT and CDR2 as SNEGSKA (reference sequence).

This clone was counted only a few times. The V call is TRBV2, the J call TRBJ2-1, with 10 positions matching TRBD2. V shed 5 bases, J shed 3 bases, and the junction held 7 bases outside the gene matches. This CDR3 is built from 16 residues. From germline, CDR1 is SNHLY and CDR2 FYNNEI. DNA of the CDR3: TGTGCCAGCAGTCCTAGGACTAGCGGCTTCTACAATGAGCAGTTCTTC. Protein product: CASSPRTSGFYNEQFF.

The chain joins TRBV5-6 to TRBJ2-1; D ambiguous. V lost 6 bases and J lost 5, with 21 bases in between. The CDR3 extends over 16 amino acids. CDR1 and CDR2 (germline): SGHDT, YYEEEE. CDR3 residues: CASTRRRLALHNEQFF. The CDR3 coding sequence is TGTGCCAGCACCCGTAGGCGGCTTGCCCTACACAATGAGCAGTTCTTC.

The chain has TRBV28 and TRBJ1-1; no reliable D call. The CDR3 has 15 amino acids. CDR1 MDHEN and CDR2 SYDVKM come from the germline V gene. V shed 8 bases and J shed 0 bases, with 16 bases lying between them. CDR3 sequence (DNA): TGTGCCAGCTCTGGTGGTGGCACCATGAACACTGAAGCTTTCTTT. It codes for CASSGGGTMNTEAFF.

The table lists this clone with a few counts. The chain joins TRBV18 to TRBJ2-2; no firm D call. The ends were cut back, 4 bases at V and 2 bases at J, with 5 bases in the middle. This CDR3 is built from 13 residues. Germline V lookup: CDR1 KGHSH, CDR2 LQKENI. The chain's CDR3 is CASSLGNTGELFF. For the CDR3, the DNA is TGTGCCAGCTCACTTGGCAACACCGGGGAGCTGTTTTTT.

The CDR3 is CASSQSLRAYEQYF. In nucleotides, the CDR3 is TGTGCCAGCAGCCAATCTCTGAGAGCCTACGAGCAGTACTTC. The genes are TRBV4-2 and TRBJ2-7; D ambiguous. Germline V gene lookup returns CDR1 LGHNA and CDR2 YNFKEQ. The CDR3 consists of 14 residues. V was trimmed by 2 bases and J by 2 bases, leaving 10 bases between them.